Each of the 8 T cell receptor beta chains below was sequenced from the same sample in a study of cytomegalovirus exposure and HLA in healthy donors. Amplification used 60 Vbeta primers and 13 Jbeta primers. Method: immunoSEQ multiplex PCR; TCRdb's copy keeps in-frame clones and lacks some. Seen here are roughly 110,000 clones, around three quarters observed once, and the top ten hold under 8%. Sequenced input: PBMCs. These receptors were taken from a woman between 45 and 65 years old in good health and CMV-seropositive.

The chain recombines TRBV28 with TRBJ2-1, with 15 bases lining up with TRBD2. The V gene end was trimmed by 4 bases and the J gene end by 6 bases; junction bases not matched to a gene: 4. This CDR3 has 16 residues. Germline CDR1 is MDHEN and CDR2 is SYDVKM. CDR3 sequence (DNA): TGTGCCAGCAGTTCCTGGACTAGCGGGGGGGTCAATGAGCAGTTCTTC. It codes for CASSSWTSGGVNEQFF.

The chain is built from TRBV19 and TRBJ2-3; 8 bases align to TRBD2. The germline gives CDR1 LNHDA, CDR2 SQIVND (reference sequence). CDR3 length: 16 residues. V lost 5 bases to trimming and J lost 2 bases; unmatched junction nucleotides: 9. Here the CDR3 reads CASSPLGRGDTDTQYF. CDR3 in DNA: TGTGCCAGTAGTCCCCTCGGGCGGGGGGACACAGATACGCAGTATTTT.

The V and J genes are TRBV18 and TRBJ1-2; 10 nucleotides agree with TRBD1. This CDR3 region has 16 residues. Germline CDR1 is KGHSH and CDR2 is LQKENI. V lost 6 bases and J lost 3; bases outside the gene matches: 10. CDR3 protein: CASSPRTGGDHYGYTF. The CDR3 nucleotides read TGTGCCAGCTCGCCTCGGACAGGGGGTGATCACTATGGCTACACCTTC.

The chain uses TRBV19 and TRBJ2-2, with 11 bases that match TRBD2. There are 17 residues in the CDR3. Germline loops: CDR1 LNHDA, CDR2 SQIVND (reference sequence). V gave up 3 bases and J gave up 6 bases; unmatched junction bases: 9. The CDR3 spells CASSIFLAGGNSGELFF. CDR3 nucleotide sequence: TGTGCCAGTAGTATTTTCCTAGCGGGGGGAAATTCCGGGGAGCTGTTTTTT.

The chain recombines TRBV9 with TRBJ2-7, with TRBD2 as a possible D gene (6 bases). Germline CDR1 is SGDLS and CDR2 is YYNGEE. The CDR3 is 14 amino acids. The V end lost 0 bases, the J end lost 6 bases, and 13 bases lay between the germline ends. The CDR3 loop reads CASSVGGERAEQYF. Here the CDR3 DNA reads TGTGCCAGCAGCGTAGGGGGGGAGAGGGCCGAGCAGTACTTC.

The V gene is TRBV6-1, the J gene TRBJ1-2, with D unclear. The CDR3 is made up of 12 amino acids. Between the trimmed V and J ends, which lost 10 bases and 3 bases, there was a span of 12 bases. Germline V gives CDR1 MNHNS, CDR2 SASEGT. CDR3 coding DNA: TGTGCCACTAATACAGCGGACTATGGCTACACCTTC. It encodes CATNTADYGYTF.

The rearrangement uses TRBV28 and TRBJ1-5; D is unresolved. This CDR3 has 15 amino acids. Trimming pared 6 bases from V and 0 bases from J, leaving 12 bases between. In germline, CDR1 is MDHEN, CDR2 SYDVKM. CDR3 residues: CASRFRPGSNQPQHF. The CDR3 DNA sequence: TGTGCCAGCAGGTTCAGGCCAGGTAGCAATCAGCCCCAGCATTTT.

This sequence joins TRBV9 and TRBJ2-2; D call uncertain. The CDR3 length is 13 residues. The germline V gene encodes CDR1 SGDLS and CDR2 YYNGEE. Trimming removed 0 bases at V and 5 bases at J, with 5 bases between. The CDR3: CASSVAPTGELFF. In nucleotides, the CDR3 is TGTGCCAGCAGCGTAGCTCCTACCGGGGAGCTGTTTTTT.